Listed below are T cell receptor beta chains from one sample, sequenced in a study of blood T cells in healthy people across ages. Each CDR3 protein gets one entry after TCRdb re-called the 5' RACE reads with MiXCR. The sample holds roughly 700,000 distinct CDR3 sequences, over 45% seen once. The sample consisted of blood. Every receptor here comes from a woman aged 55-70 years in good health. CDR3s include the opening cysteine and the closing phenylalanine or tryptophan. The D gene is left open where the match is weak. Size is stated for part of the rows, as once, few or many counts, or as a class when the clone is expanded.

D: TRBD1; J: TRBJ2-1; V: TRBV6-2/TRBV6-3; size: -; CDR3: CASSYKDRGNNEQFF; DNA: TGTGCCAGCAGTTACAAGGACAGGGGTAACAATGAGCAGTTCTTC
D: -; J: TRBJ2-3; V: TRBV7-6; size: few; CDR3: CASSLSGGTPGTQYF; DNA: TGTGCCAGCAGCTTATCGGGGGGCACGCCAGGGACGCAGTATTTT
D: TRBD2; J: TRBJ2-7; V: TRBV6-2/TRBV6-3; size: few; CDR3: CASSYTSGTSYEQYF; DNA: TGTGCCAGCAGTTACACTAGCGGGACCTCCTACGAGCAGTACTTC
D: -; J: TRBJ2-3; V: TRBV5-1; size: few; CDR3: CASSLAASGDTQYF; DNA: TGCGCCAGCAGCTTGGCGGCTAGTGGGGATACGCAGTATTTT
D: TRBD1; J: TRBJ2-7; V: TRBV28; size: -; CDR3: CASRSSGTGNYNEQYF; DNA: TGTGCCAGCAGATCCTCCGGGACAGGGAACTACAATGAGCAGTACTTC
D: -; J: TRBJ2-6; V: TRBV4-3; size: -; CDR3: CASNQQQGSGANVLTF; DNA: TGCGCCAGCAACCAACAACAGGGTTCCGGGGCCAACGTCCTGACTTTC
D: -; J: TRBJ2-3; V: TRBV7-8; size: few; CDR3: CASSSGLGTDTQYF; DNA: TGTGCCAGCAGCTCGGGACTCGGCACAGATACGCAGTATTTT
D: -; J: TRBJ2-3; V: TRBV7-2; size: few; CDR3: CARRGPRETDTQYF; DNA: TGTGCCAGGAGGGGGCCGCGGGAGACAGATACGCAGTATTTT
D: TRBD2; J: TRBJ2-7; V: TRBV3-1; size: -; CDR3: CASSRQREGYEQYF; DNA: TGTGCCAGCAGCCGCCAGCGGGAGGGCTACGAGCAGTACTTC
D: TRBD2; J: TRBJ2-7; V: TRBV15; size: -; CDR3: CATSRDLGRPSGSIYEQYF; DNA: TGTGCCACCAGCAGAGACCTCGGACGGCCTAGCGGGAGTATCTACGAGCAGTACTTC
D: TRBD2; J: TRBJ2-2; V: TRBV25-1; size: -; CDR3: CASSEYGSSSGTNTGELFF; DNA: TGTGCCAGCAGTGAATATGGATCCTCTAGCGGGACGAACACCGGGGAGCTGTTTTTT
D: TRBD2; J: TRBJ2-7; V: TRBV7-9; size: once; CDR3: CASSLGTSGRPREQYF; DNA: TGTGCCAGCAGCCTGGGGACTAGCGGGAGACCCCGCGAGCAGTACTTC
D: TRBD2; J: TRBJ2-5; V: TRBV29-1; size: few; CDR3: CSVEDLASGRGEQYF; DNA: TGCAGCGTTGAAGATTTGGCTAGCGGGAGGGGAGAGCAGTACTTC
D: TRBD2; J: TRBJ2-7; V: TRBV20-1; size: -; CDR3: CSAKGNVAGEQYF; DNA: TGCAGTGCCAAAGGGAACGTAGCGGGTGAGCAGTACTTC
D: -; J: TRBJ2-4; V: TRBV5-6; size: -; CDR3: CASSGVGRRQNIQYF; DNA: TGTGCCAGCAGCGGGGTGGGGCGACGGCAAAACATTCAGTACTTC
D: TRBD1; J: TRBJ2-7; V: TRBV4-1; size: -; CDR3: CASSQEQGNYEQYF; DNA: TGCGCCAGCAGCCAAGAACAGGGGAACTACGAGCAGTACTTC
D: TRBD2; J: TRBJ2-7; V: TRBV7-9; size: -; CDR3: CASSLASGNNEQYF; DNA: TGTGCCAGCAGCTTAGCTAGCGGGAACAACGAGCAGTACTTC
D: TRBD1; J: TRBJ1-2; V: TRBV7-2; size: few; CDR3: CASSFTGDPYGYTF; DNA: TGTGCCAGCAGCTTCACAGGGGACCCCTATGGCTACACCTTC
D: -; J: TRBJ2-1; V: TRBV5-1; size: once; CDR3: CASRRQNYDEQFF; DNA: TGCGCCAGCAGAAGACAGAACTACGATGAGCAGTTCTTC
D: -; J: TRBJ1-2; V: TRBV20-1; size: -; CDR3: CSARWQSNYGYTF; DNA: TGCAGTGCTAGGTGGCAGAGTAACTATGGCTACACCTTC
D: -; J: TRBJ2-7; V: TRBV6-6; size: few; CDR3: CASRSRQSAYEQYF; DNA: TGTGCCAGCAGGAGCCGACAGAGCGCCTACGAGCAGTACTTC
D: -; J: TRBJ2-7; V: TRBV30; size: -; CDR3: CAWSPSRFEQYF; DNA: TGTGCCTGGAGTCCGTCCCGTTTCGAGCAGTACTTC
D: TRBD2; J: TRBJ2-1; V: TRBV5-1; size: -; CDR3: CASSWASGKSGEQFF; DNA: TGCGCCAGCAGCTGGGCTAGCGGGAAAAGTGGTGAGCAGTTCTTC
D: TRBD2; J: TRBJ2-5; V: TRBV5-1; size: -; CDR3: CASSLAPGGAIQETQYF; DNA: TGCGCCAGCAGCTTGGCGCCCGGGGGGGCTATCCAAGAGACCCAGTACTTC
D: -; J: TRBJ2-2; V: TRBV4-2; size: -; CDR3: CASSQDLGFATGELFF; DNA: TGTGCCAGCAGCCAAGATCTTGGGTTCGCCACCGGGGAGCTGTTTTTT
D: TRBD1; J: TRBJ2-3; V: TRBV28; size: -; CDR3: CASIQGETGKDTQYF; DNA: TGTGCCAGCATCCAAGGCGAGACAGGGAAAGATACGCAGTATTTT
D: TRBD1; J: TRBJ1-1; V: TRBV12-3/TRBV12-4; size: -; CDR3: CASSSPGQGSRGTEAFF; DNA: TGTGCCAGCAGTTCCCCCGGACAGGGATCGAGGGGCACTGAAGCTTTCTTT
D: -; J: TRBJ2-7; V: TRBV7-2; size: few; CDR3: CASSLDPARYEQYF; DNA: TGTGCCAGCAGCTTAGATCCGGCTCGCTACGAGCAGTACTTC
D: TRBD1; J: TRBJ2-5; V: TRBV6-1; size: few; CDR3: CASSPDRVRETQYF; DNA: TGTGCCAGCAGCCCGGACAGGGTGAGAGAGACCCAGTACTTC
D: -; J: TRBJ1-5; V: TRBV3-1; size: -; CDR3: CASSGGAGNQPQHF; DNA: TGTGCCAGCAGCGGGGGGGCCGGCAATCAGCCCCAGCATTTT